The 15 T cell receptor beta chains given below trace back to one sample, sequenced in a study of beta chain bispecific antibodies for T cell cancers. General study results and limits: Normal T cells contributed less of the targeted TRBV signal than the leukemia cells did.

TCRdb re-derived calls from the 5' RACE reads in MiXCR, one entry per CDR3 protein. Seen here are 20,000 to 25,000 distinct CDR3 sequences, about 2.7% observed once, and the top ten hold 30%. Blood mononuclear cells were expanded for around three days using either OKT3 anti-CD3 antibody or CD3/CD28 beads. The antigens these receptors bind are not known. The sequenced material came from healthy donor T cells cultured with leukemia cells. The receptors originated from a human donor in good health. Some clones in this sample may be carry-over from other donors' samples.

CDR3 residues: CASSLGQGGNYGYTF. Here the CDR3 DNA reads TGTGCCAGCAGCCTCGGACAGGGCGGGAACTATGGCTACACCTTC. V usage is TRBV12-3 or TRBV12-4 and J usage is TRBJ1-2, with TRBD1 matching over 8 bases. V gave up 6 bases and J gave up 2 bases; unmatched junction bases: 8. CDR3 length: 15 amino acids.

This clonotype was counted many times. The V call is TRBV7-9, the J call TRBJ2-2; TRBD2 is a possible D gene (6 bases). CDR1 is SEHNR and CDR2 is FQNEAQ in the germline V gene (reference sequence). This CDR3 has 13 amino acids. Trimming left V 7 bases short and J 4 bases short, with 10 bases between. Written as DNA, the CDR3 is TGTGCCAGCATTAGCGGAAGCACCGGGGAGCTGTTTTTT. It specifies CASISGSTGELFF.

There are many counts of this clonotype. The gene calls are TRBV28 and TRBJ1-1, with D unresolved. The V gene lost 6 bases and the J gene lost 1 base, with 3 bases spanning the gap. Germline CDR1 MDHEN, CDR2 SYDVKM. CDR3 length: 11 residues. Here the CDR3 reads CASSGNTEAFF. The DNA for the CDR3 is TGTGCCAGCAGCGGGAACACTGAAGCTTTCTTT.

This clonotype was seen at least ten times. The chain has TRBV20-1 and TRBJ1-4, with TRBD1 matching 7 bases. The junction had 3 bases not matched to a gene; V was cut back by 5 bases and J by 0 bases. CDR1 is DFQATT and CDR2 is SNEGSKA in the germline V gene (reference sequence). The CDR3 consists of 14 residues. CDR3 nucleotide sequence: TGCAGTGCTCTAACAGGGGCAACTAATGAAAAACTGTTTTTT. Protein product: CSALTGATNEKLFF.

This clonotype was recorded at least ten times. V is TRBV5-5 and J is TRBJ2-3; 7 bases agree with TRBD2. In germline, CDR1 is SGHKS, CDR2 YYEKEE (reference sequence). The CDR3 consists of 17 residues. Trimming removed 3 bases from V and 2 bases from J; junction bases left unmatched: 12. CDR3 sequence (DNA): TGTGCCAGCAGCTACCTAGGGACTATCATAATCACAGATACGCAGTATTTT. Residues: CASSYLGTIIITDTQYF.

This clonotype is medium-sized within its sample. The chain joins TRBV3-1 to TRBJ1-3; D unclear. Germline assignment: CDR1 LGHDT and CDR2 YNNKEL (reference sequence). This CDR3 contains 17 residues. The V end was cut by 4 bases, the J end by 0 bases, with 16 bases between. The CDR3 protein is CASSREYGPLSGNTIYF. The DNA of the CDR3 is TGTGCCAGCAGCCGGGAGTATGGACCACTCTCTGGAAACACCATATATTTT.

This clonotype came up many times. This rearrangement joins TRBV12-3 or TRBV12-4 to TRBJ2-2, with D possibly matching TRBD2 (5 bases). Trimming shortened V by 3 bases and J by 8 bases, and 7 bases separated the two germline ends. This CDR3 has 12 residues. The DNA for the CDR3 is TGTGCCAGCAGTTTTCGACTAGGGGAGCTGTTTTTT. Residues: CASSFRLGELFF.

This clonotype was picked up many times. The rearrangement uses TRBV20-1 and TRBJ2-7; maybe TRBD2 (7 bases). CDR1 and CDR2 (germline): DFQATT, SNEGSKA (reference sequence). V lost 0 bases and J 2 bases, leaving 14 bases between the germline ends. This CDR3 has 15 amino acids. CDR3 sequence reads: CSARDGEGTTYEQYF. CDR3 bases: TGCAGTGCTAGAGATGGGGAGGGGACAACCTACGAGCAGTACTTC.

This clonotype has a count of ten or more. The chain carries TRBV5-1 and TRBJ1-1, with unresolved D. CDR3 size: 14 residues. V was pared by 4 bases and J by 4 bases, with 14 bases between. Germline assignment: CDR1 SGHRS and CDR2 YFSETQ. CDR3: CASSAQGWGTEAFF. DNA for the CDR3: TGCGCCAGCAGCGCCCAAGGATGGGGCACTGAAGCTTTCTTT. Looking up the rest from reference TRBV5-1 and TRBJ1-1 gives the full variable domain: KAGVTQTPRYLIKTRGQQVTLSCSPISGHRSVSWYQQTPGQGLQFLFEYFSETQRNKGNFPGRFSGRQFSNSRSEMNVSTLELGDSALYLCASSAQGWGTEAFFGQGTRLTVV.

This clonotype was observed many times. This chain joins TRBV5-6 and TRBJ2-1, with D unclear. Trimming cost V 0 bases and J 9 bases, with 7 bases left between them. The CDR3 loop spans 12 amino acids. Germline lookup yields CDR1 SGHDT and CDR2 YYEEEE. The CDR3 spells CASSLGVGEQFF. In nucleotides, the CDR3 is TGTGCCAGCAGCTTGGGGGTGGGTGAGCAGTTCTTC.

This clonotype occurred many times. The chain links TRBV5-5 to TRBJ2-1, with D possibly matching TRBD2 (5 bases). V lost 3 bases and J 9 bases, leaving 10 bases between the germline ends. The CDR3 totals 12 residues. Germline CDR1 and CDR2: SGHKS and YYEKEE (reference sequence). The CDR3 DNA sequence: TGTGCCAGCAGCTCCGGACTGCTTGAGCAGTTCTTC. This sequence encodes CASSSGLLEQFF.

Ten or more counts support this clonotype. V is TRBV29-1 and J is TRBJ2-7; D perhaps matches TRBD1 (5 bases). The V and J ends lost 4 bases and 3 bases respectively, with 16 bases between them. The germline CDR1 and CDR2 sequences are SQVTM and ANQGSEA. This CDR3 is built from 14 residues. The DNA of the CDR3 is TGCAGCGTTGCTTACTCTGGGGCCTACTACGAGCAGTACTTC. Amino acid sequence: CSVAYSGAYYEQYF.

This clonotype counts as medium-sized (0.01 to 0.1%). CDR3 DNA: TGCAGCGTTGACGGGGACAGGGGGCTGGGGAACACTGAAGCTTTCTTT. Encoded protein: CSVDGDRGLGNTEAFF. The rearrangement links TRBV29-1 to TRBJ1-1, with 12 bases matching TRBD1. In germline, CDR1 is SQVTM, CDR2 ANQGSEA. This CDR3 comprises 16 residues. The V and J ends lost 3 bases and 1 base, in that order; junction bases with no gene match: 6.

This clonotype appeared many times. This sequence joins TRBV18 and TRBJ2-7, with D possibly being TRBD1 (5 bases). The CDR3 covers 14 residues. V lost 0 bases, J lost 1 base, and 7 bases lay in between. The germline CDR1 and CDR2 sequences are KGHSH and LQKENI. CDR3 in amino acids: CASSPPDTSYEQYF. The DNA for the CDR3 is TGTGCCAGCTCACCACCGGACACTTCCTACGAGCAGTACTTC.

This clonotype has at least ten counts. The chain employs TRBV5-8 and TRBJ1-1; possible D gene TRBD1, 6 bases. Germline V gene lookup returns CDR1 SGHTS and CDR2 YDEGEE. The V end was cut by 7 bases, the J end by 4 bases, with 11 bases between. The CDR3 is 12 amino acids. DNA of the CDR3: TGTGCCAGCTGTAGGGGGAGCACTGAAGCTTTCTTT. Protein: CASCRGSTEAFF.